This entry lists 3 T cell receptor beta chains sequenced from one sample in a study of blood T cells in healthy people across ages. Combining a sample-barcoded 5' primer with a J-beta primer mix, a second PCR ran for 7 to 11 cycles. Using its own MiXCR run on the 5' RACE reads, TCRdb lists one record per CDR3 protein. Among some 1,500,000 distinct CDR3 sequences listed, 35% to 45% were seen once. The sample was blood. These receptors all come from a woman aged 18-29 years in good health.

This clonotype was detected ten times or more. CDR3 region: CASSLGGSGSYEQYF. CDR3 DNA: TGTGCCAGCAGCTTAGGAGGTAGCGGCTCCTACGAGCAGTACTTC. The chain joins TRBV7-2 to TRBJ2-7, with a tentative D call TRBD2 (6 bases). CDR1 SGHTA and CDR2 FQGNSA come from the germline V gene. The CDR3 covers 15 residues. Trimming took 1 base from V and 0 from J, leaving 10 bases between them. Variable domain in full (rest from reference TRBV7-2 and TRBJ2-7): GAGVSQSPSNKVTEKGKDVELRCDPISGHTALYWYRQSLGQGLEFLIYFQGNSAPDKSGLPSDRFSAERTGGSVSTLTIQRTQQEDSAVYLCASSLGGSGSYEQYFGPGTRLTVT.

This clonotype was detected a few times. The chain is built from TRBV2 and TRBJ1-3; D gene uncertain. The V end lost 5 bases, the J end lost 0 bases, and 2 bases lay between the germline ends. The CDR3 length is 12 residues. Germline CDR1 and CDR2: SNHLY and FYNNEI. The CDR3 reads CASSNSGNTIYF. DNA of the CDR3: TGTGCCAGCAGTAACTCTGGAAACACCATATATTTT.

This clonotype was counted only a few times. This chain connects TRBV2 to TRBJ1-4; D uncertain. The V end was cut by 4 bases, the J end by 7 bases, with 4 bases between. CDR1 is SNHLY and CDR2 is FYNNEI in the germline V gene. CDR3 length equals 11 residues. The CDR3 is CASSVGEKLFF. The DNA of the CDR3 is TGTGCCAGCAGTGTTGGTGAAAAACTGTTTTTT.